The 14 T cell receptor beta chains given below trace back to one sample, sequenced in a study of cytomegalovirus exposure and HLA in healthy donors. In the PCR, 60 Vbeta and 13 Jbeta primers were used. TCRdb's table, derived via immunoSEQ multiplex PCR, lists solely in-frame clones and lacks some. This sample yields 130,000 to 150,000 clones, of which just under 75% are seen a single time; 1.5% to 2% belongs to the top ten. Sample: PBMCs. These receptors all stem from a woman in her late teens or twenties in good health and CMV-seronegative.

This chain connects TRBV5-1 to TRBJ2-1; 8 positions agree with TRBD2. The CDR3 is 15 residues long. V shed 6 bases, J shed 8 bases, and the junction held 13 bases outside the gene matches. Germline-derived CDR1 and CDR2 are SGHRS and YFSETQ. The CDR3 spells CASTLRAGASYEQFF. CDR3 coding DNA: TGCGCCAGCACCCTTAGAGCGGGAGCTTCCTATGAGCAGTTCTTC. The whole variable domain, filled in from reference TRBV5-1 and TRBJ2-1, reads KAGVTQTPRYLIKTRGQQVTLSCSPISGHRSVSWYQQTPGQGLQFLFEYFSETQRNKGNFPGRFSGRQFSNSRSEMNVSTLELGDSALYLCASTLRAGASYEQFFGPGTRLTVL.

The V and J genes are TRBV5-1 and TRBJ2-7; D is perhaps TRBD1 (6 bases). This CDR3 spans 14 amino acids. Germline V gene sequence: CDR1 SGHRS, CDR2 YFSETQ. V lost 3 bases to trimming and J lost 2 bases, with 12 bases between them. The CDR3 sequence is CASSWARGTYEQYF. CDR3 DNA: TGCGCCAGCAGCTGGGCCAGGGGCACCTACGAGCAGTACTTC. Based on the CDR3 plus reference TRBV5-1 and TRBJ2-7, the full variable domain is KAGVTQTPRYLIKTRGQQVTLSCSPISGHRSVSWYQQTPGQGLQFLFEYFSETQRNKGNFPGRFSGRQFSNSRSEMNVSTLELGDSALYLCASSWARGTYEQYFGPGTRLTVT.

The CDR3 protein is CASSNPRGADTQYF. Here the CDR3 DNA reads TGTGCCAGCAGCAACCCCAGGGGTGCAGATACGCAGTATTTT. This rearrangement joins TRBV9 to TRBJ2-3; weak D call: TRBD1 (6 bases). Germline V CDR1 and CDR2: SGDLS, YYNGEE. The germline V and J ends were trimmed by 4 bases and 4 bases, with 13 bases remaining between them. The CDR3 consists of 14 residues. Together with reference TRBV9 and TRBJ2-3, the CDR3 gives the full variable domain: DSGVTQTPKHLITATGQRVTLRCSPRSGDLSVYWYQQSLDQGLQFLIQYYNGEERAKGNILERFSAQQFPDLHSELNLSSLELGDSALYFCASSNPRGADTQYFGPGTRLTVL.

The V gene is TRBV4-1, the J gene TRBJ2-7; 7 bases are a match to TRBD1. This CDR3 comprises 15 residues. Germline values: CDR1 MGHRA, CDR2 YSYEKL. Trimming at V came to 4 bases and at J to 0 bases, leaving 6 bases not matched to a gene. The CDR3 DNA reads TGCGCCAGCAGCCCACGGGACAGCAGCTCCTACGAGCAGTACTTC. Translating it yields CASSPRDSSSYEQYF.

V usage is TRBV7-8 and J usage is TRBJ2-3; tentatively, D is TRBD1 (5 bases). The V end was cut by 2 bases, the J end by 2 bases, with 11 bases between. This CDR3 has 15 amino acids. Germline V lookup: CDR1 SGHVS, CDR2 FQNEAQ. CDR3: CASSLTRADTDTQYF. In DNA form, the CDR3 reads TGTGCCAGCAGCTTAACCAGGGCAGACACAGATACGCAGTATTTT.

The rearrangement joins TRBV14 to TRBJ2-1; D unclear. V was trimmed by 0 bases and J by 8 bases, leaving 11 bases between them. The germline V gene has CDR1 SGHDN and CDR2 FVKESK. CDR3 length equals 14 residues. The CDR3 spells CASSQDFLLDEQFF. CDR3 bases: TGTGCCAGCAGCCAAGATTTCCTACTCGATGAGCAGTTCTTC.

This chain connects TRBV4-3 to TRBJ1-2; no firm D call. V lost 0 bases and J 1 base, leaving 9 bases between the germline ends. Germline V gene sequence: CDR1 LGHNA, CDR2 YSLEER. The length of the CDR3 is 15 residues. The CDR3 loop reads CASSQDEFFNYGYTF. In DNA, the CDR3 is TGCGCCAGCAGCCAAGATGAGTTTTTTAACTATGGCTACACCTTC.

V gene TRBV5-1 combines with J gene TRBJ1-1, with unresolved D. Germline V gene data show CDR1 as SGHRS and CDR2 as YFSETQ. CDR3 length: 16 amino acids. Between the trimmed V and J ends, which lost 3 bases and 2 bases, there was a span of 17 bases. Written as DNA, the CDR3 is TGCGCCAGCAGCTCGATCTATCGAGGGAGAAACACTGAAGCTTTCTTT. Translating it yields CASSSIYRGRNTEAFF.

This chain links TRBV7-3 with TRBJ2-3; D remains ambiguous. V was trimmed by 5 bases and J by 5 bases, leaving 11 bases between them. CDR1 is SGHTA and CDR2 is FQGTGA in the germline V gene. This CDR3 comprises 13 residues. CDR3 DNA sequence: TGTGCCAGCAGCCTAGAACCGGGAGATACGCAGTATTTT. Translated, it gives CASSLEPGDTQYF.

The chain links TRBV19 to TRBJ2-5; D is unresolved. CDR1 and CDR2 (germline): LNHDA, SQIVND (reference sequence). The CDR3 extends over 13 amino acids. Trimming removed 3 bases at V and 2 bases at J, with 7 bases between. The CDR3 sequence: CASSIIFQETQYF. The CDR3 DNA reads TGTGCCAGTAGTATTATATTTCAAGAGACCCAGTACTTC.

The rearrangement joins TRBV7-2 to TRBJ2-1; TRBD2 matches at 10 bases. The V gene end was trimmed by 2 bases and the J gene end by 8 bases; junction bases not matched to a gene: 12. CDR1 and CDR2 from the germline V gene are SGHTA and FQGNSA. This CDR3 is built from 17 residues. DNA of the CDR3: TGTGCCAGCAGCTTATACCCTCCAGCGGGAGGGATAGATGAGCAGTTCTTC. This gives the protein CASSLYPPAGGIDEQFF.

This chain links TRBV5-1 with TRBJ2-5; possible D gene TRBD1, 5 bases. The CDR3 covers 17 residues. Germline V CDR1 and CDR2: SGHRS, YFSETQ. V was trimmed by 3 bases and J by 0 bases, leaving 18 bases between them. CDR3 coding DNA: TGCGCCAGCAGCTCGGCCCCCAGGGTGCCCCACCAAGAGACCCAGTACTTC. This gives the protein CASSSAPRVPHQETQYF.

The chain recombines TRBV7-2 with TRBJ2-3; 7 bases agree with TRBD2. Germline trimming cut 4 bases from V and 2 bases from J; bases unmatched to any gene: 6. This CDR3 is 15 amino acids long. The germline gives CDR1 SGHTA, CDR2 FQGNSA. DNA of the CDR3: TGTGCCAGCAGCTCCACTAGCGACCCCACAGATACGCAGTATTTT. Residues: CASSSTSDPTDTQYF.

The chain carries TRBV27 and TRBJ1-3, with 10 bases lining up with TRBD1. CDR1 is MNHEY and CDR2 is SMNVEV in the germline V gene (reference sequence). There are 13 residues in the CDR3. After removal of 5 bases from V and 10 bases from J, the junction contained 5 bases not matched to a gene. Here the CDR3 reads CASSLGQGNTIYF. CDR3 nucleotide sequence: TGTGCCAGCAGTCTGGGACAGGGGAATACCATATATTTT.